This T cell receptor beta chain was obtained from a study of Ad26.COV2.S vaccination and SARS-CoV-2 variants. Study summary: The authors gave Ad26.COV2.S intramuscularly, either once or twice 56 days apart. Study results and caveats: Vaccinees displayed broader spike-specific TCR repertoires than placebo recipients.

Treatment specified: roughly 20 received Ad26.COV2.S at low or high dose, single or two shots; 5 received placebo; per-sample allocation not given. On day 63 after the first injection, vaccine and placebo recipients gave samples. It was an adult aged 18-55 years in Boston who was the donor. A word on this clone: No antigen is known for it.

The protocol was immunoSEQ multiplex PCR, while the TCRdb copy is restricted to in-frame clones and leaves out a portion. The sample yields more than 300,000 clones, roughly nine tenths seen once. The V end lost 0 bases, the J end lost 7 bases, and 13 bases lay between the germline ends. This CDR3 is built from 15 residues. In germline, CDR1 is LNHNV, CDR2 YYDKDF (reference sequence). Sequencing was performed on peripheral blood, taken in a trial of Ad26.COV2.S vaccine versus placebo. This sequence was found in a person between 18 and 59 years old who received the Ad26.COV2.S COVID-19 vaccine or a placebo. V gene TRBV15 combines with J gene TRBJ1-5; tentatively, D is TRBD1 (5 bases). The CDR3 nucleotides are TGTGCCACCAGCAGAGATGAAGGGTGGGGGCAGCCCCAGCATTTT. This sequence encodes CATSRDEGWGQPQHF. The full variable domain, with the rest looked up from reference TRBV15 and TRBJ1-5, is DAMVIQNPRYQVTQFGKPVTLSCSQTLNHNVMYWYQQKSSQAPKLLFHYYDKDFNNEADTPDNFQSRRPNTSFCFLDIRSPGLGDTAMYLCATSRDEGWGQPQHFGDGTRLSIL.